This paragraph reports one T cell receptor (beta chain). This sample stems from a study of sequential checkpoint blockade in melanoma. Treatment of the sample: randomized to nivolumab then ipilimumab (arm A) or the reverse (arm B). The V and J ends lost 3 bases and 4 bases respectively, with 10 bases between them. This CDR3 region has 15 residues. Germline loops: CDR1 MNHNS, CDR2 SASEGT. Method: immunoSEQ multiplex PCR; TCRdb's copy keeps in-frame clones and lacks some. The table shows roughly 28,000 clones, with over 60% occurring only once. The sequence derives from a human donor with melanoma. The sample was CD8+ T cells sorted from blood (inferred from file names), taken from a patient given nivolumab and ipilimumab in sequence. The chain is built from TRBV6-1 and TRBJ2-6; perhaps TRBD2 as D (5 bases). DNA of the CDR3: TGTGCCAGCAGTGAGCCACGCGGGGGGGCCAACGTCCTGACTTTC. Translation: CASSEPRGGANVLTF.